This TCR beta chain is from a study of siplizumab effects on memory and regulatory T cells. Study findings and constraints: In siplizumab cultures, the suppressive function of proliferating Tregs remained unconfirmed. Both greater diversity than memory cells and a major contribution to the alloresponse seemed to characterize naive T cells. Proliferating clones, CD4+ or CD8+, lacked an assignable naive or memory phenotype in roughly 75-95% of cases.

This clone was detected only a few times. Its antigen is currently unknown. The V gene lost 3 bases and the J gene lost 5 bases, with 8 bases spanning the gap. The germline V gene encodes CDR1 KGHSH and CDR2 LQKENI. This CDR3 has 13 residues. Per individual sample, 9.9 x 10^4 or so TCR templates were assayed. Here immunoSEQ multiplex PCR was the method, and the copy in TCRdb shows in-frame clones only, minus some. The repertoire holds 80,000 to 130,000 clones, with around 94% as singletons. What was sequenced was Tregs sorted from blood. The sequence was collected from a human donor in good health. The chain has TRBV18 and TRBJ1-5; D is unclear. CDR3 in amino acids: CASSPFVDQPQHF. The CDR3 DNA follows: TGTGCCAGCTCACCTTTTGTGGATCAGCCCCAGCATTTT.